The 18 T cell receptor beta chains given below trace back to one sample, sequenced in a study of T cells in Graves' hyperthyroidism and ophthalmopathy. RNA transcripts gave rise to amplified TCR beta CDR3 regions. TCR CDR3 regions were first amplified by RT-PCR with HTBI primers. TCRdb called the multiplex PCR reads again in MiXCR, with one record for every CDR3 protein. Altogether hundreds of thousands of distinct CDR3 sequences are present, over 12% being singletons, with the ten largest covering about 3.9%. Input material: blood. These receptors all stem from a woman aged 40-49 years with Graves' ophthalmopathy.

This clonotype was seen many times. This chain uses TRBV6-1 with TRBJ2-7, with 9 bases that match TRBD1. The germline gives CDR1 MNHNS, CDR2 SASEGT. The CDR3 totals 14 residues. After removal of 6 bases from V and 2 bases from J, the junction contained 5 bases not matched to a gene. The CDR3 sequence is CASRETGGAYEQYF. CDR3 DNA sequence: TGTGCCAGCAGGGAGACAGGGGGGGCCTACGAGCAGTACTTC.

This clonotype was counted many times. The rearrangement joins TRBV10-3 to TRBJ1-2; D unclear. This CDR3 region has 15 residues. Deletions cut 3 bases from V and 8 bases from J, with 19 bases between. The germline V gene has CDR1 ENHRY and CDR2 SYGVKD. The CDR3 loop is CAISETGPRLGGYTF. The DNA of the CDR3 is TGTGCCATCAGTGAAACTGGGCCGAGGCTTGGCGGCTACACCTTC.

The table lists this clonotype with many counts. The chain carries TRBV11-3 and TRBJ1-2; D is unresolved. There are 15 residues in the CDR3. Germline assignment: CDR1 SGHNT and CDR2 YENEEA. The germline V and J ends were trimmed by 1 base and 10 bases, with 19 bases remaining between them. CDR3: CASSLGVGKEVHYTF. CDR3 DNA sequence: TGTGCCAGCAGCTTAGGGGTAGGGAAGGAAGTACACTACACCTTC.

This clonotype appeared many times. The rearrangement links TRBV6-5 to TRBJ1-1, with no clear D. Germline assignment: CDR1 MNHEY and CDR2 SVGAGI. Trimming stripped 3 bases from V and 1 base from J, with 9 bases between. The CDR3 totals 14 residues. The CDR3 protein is CASSYEEANTEAFF. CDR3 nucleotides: TGTGCCAGCAGTTATGAGGAGGCGAACACTGAAGCTTTCTTT.

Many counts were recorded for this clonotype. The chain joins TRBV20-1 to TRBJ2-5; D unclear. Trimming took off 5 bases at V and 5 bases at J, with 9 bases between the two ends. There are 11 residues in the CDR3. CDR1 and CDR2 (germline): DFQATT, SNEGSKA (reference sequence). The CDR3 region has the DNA TGCAGTGCTCACAGATGGGAGACCCAGTACTTC. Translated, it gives CSAHRWETQYF.

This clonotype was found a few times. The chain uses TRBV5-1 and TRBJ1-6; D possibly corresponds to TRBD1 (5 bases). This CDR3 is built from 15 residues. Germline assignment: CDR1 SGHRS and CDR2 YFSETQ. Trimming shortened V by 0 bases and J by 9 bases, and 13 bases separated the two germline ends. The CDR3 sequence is CASSLEGSGGSPLHF. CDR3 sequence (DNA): TGCGCCAGCAGCTTGGAAGGCTCCGGGGGTTCACCCCTCCACTTT. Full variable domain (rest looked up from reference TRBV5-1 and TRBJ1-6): KAGVTQTPRYLIKTRGQQVTLSCSPISGHRSVSWYQQTPGQGLQFLFEYFSETQRNKGNFPGRFSGRQFSNSRSEMNVSTLELGDSALYLCASSLEGSGGSPLHFGNGTRLTVT.

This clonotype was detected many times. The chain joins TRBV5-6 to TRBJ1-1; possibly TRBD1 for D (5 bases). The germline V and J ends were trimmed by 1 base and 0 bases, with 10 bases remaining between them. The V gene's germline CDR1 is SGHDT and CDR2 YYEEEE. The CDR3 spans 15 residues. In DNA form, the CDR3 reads TGTGCCAGCAGCTTGTGGGGGGGAGTGAACACTGAAGCTTTCTTT. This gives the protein CASSLWGGVNTEAFF.

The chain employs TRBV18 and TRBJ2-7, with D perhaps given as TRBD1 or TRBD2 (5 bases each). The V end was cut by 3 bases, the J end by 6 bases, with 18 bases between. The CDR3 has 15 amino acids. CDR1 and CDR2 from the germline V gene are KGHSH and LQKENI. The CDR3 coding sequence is TGTGCCAGCTCACCCATGACTACCCAGGGCGGCGAGCAGTACTTC. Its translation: CASSPMTTQGGEQYF.

CDR3 residues: CASSWGTATRGYTF. The CDR3 DNA follows: TGCGCCAGCAGCTGGGGGACAGCCACCAGGGGCTACACCTTC. V and J are TRBV5-1 and TRBJ1-2, with 7 bases aligning to TRBD1. CDR3 length: 14 amino acids. Trimming took 3 bases from V and 8 from J; bases not matched to a gene: 10. Looked up from germline, CDR1 is SGHRS and CDR2 is YFSETQ.

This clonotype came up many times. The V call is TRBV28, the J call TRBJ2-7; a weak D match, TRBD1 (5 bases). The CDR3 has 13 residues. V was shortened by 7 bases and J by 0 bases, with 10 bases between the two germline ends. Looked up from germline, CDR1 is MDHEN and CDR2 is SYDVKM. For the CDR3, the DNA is TGTGCCAGCATAGACAGAAACTCCTACGAGCAGTACTTC. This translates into CASIDRNSYEQYF.

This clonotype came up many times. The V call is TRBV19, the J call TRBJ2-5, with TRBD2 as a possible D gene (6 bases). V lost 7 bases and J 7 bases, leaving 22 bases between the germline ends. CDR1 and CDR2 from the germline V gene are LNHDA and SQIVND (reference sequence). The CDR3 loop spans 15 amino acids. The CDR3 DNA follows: TGTGCCAGTACTCCGGACCTAAAGGTAGCGGTGACCCAGTACTTC. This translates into CASTPDLKVAVTQYF.

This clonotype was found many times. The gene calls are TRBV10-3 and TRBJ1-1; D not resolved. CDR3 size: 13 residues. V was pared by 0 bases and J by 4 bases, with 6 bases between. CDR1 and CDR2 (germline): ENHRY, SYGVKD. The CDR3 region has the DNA TGTGCCATCAGTGAGTCGATATTCACTGAAGCTTTCTTT. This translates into CAISESIFTEAFF.

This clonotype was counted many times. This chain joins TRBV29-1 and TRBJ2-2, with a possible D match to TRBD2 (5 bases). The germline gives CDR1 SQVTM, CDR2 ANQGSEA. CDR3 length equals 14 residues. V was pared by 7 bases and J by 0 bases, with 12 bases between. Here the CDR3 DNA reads TGCAGCGCGGCAGAGGGCGCGAACACCGGGGAGCTGTTTTTT. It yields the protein CSAAEGANTGELFF.

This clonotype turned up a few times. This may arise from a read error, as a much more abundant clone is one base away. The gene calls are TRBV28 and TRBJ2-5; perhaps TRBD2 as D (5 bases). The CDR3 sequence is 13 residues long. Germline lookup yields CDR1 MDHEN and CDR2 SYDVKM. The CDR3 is CASTLSGKESQYF. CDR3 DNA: TGTGCCAGCACCTTGTCGGGGAAAGAGTCCCAGTACTTC.

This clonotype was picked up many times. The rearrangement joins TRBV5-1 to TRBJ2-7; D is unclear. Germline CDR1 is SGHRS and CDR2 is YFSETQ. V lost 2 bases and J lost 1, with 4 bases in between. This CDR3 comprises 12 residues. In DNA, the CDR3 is TGCGCCAGCAGCTTCAATTCCTACGAGCAGTACTTC. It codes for CASSFNSYEQYF.

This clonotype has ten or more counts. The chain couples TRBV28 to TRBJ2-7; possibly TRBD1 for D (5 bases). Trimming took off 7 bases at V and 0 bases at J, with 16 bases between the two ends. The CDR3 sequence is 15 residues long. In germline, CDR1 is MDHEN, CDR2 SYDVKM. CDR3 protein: CASTRQSVRSYEQYF. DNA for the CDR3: TGTGCCAGCACGCGACAGTCCGTACGCTCCTACGAGCAGTACTTC.

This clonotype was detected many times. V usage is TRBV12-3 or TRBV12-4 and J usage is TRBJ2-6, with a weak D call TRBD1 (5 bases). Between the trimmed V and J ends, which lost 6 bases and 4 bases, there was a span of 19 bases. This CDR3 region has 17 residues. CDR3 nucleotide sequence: TGTGCCAGCAGCCCAGGGTTCCCCGTGACCGGGGCCAACGTCCTGACTTTC. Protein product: CASSPGFPVTGANVLTF.

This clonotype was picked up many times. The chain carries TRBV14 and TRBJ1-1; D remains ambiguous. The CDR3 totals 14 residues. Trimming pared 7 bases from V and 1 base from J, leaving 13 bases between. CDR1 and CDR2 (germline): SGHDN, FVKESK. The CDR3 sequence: CASKEGSANTEAFF. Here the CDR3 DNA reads TGTGCCAGCAAGGAGGGCAGCGCGAACACTGAAGCTTTCTTT.